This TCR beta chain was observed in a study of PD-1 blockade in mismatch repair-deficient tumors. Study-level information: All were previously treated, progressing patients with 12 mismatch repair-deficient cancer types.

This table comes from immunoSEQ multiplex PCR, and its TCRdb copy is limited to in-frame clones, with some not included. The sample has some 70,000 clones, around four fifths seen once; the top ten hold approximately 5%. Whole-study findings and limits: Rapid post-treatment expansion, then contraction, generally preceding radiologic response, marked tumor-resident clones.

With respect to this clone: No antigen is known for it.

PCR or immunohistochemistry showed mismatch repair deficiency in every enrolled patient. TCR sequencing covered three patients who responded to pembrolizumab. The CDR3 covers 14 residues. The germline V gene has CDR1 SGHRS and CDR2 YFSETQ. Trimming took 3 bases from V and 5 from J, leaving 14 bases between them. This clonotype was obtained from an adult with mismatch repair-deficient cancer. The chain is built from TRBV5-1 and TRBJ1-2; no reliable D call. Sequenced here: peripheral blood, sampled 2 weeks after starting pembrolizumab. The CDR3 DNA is TGCGCCAGCAGCTCGCGGTCTGTGAATTATGGCTACACCTTC. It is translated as CASSSRSVNYGYTF.